This entry features one T cell receptor beta chain sequence. This entry comes from a study of blood T cell repertoires in COVID-19. Study context: Some COVID-19 samples were acute and others convalescent; all came from the United States, Italy and Spain.

CDR1 and CDR2 from the germline V gene are SGHKS and YYEKEE (reference sequence). V was cut by 3 bases and J by 6 bases, with 12 bases left in between. The CDR3 is 13 amino acids. Source study methods: Using reference gene primer amplification, nucleated cell counts were estimated. Method: immunoSEQ multiplex PCR; TCRdb's copy keeps in-frame clones and lacks some. V and J calls and clone size are those listed in that table; D and trimming were worked out from the DNA. The sample lists almost 400,000 clones, more than 75% occurring once. All enrollees were roughly 18 to 100 years old and from around 25 US areas. Participants' own reports of clinical history determined their cohort assignment.

The sample taken for sequencing was PBMCs or T cells enriched from blood (not recorded which). The rearrangement uses TRBV5-5 and TRBJ1-2; D unclear. This TCR came from a woman aged 25 to 45 with acute COVID-19. CDR3 sequence (DNA): TGTGCCAGCAGCTACCTACTAGGAAATGGCTACACCTTC. Protein: CASSYLLGNGYTF. Drawing the rest from reference TRBV5-5 and TRBJ1-2, the complete variable domain is DAGVTQSPTHLIKTRGQQVTLRCSPISGHKSVSWYQQVLGQGPQFIFQYYEKEERGRGNFPDRFSARQFPNYSSELNVNALLLGDSALYLCASSYLLGNGYTFGSGTRLTVV.